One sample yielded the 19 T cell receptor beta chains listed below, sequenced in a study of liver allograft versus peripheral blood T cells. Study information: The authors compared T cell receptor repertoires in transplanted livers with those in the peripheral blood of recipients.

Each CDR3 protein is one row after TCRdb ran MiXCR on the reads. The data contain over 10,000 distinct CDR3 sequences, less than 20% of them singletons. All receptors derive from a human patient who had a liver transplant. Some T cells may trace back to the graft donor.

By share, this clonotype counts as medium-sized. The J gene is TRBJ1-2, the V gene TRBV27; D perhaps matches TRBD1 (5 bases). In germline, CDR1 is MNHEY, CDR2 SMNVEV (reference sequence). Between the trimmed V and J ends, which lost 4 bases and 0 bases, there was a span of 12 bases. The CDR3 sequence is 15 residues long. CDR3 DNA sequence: TGTGCCAGCAGTTCCTATGGAGGGGCTAACTATGGCTACACCTTC. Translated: CASSSYGGANYGYTF.

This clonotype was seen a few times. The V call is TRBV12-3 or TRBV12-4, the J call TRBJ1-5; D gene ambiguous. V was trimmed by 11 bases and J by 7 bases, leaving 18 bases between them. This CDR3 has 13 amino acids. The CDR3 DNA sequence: TGTGCCTGCGCTCCTGCTCTGGTCCAGCCCCAGCATTTT. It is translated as CACAPALVQPQHF.

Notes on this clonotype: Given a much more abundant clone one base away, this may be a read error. The CDR3 protein is CASSQRDEQYF. The CDR3 DNA sequence: TGTGCCAGCTCACAGCGGGACGAGCAGTACTTC. V usage is TRBV18 and J usage is TRBJ2-7; tentative D call: TRBD2 (6 bases). CDR1 is KGHSH and CDR2 is LQKENI in the germline V gene. Trimming stripped 4 bases from V and 5 bases from J, with 6 bases between. The CDR3 spans 11 residues.

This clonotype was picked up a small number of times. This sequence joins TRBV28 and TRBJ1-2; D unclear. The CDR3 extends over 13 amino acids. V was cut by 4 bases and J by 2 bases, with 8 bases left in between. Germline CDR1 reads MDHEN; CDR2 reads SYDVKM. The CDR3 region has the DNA TGTGCCAGCAGTTGGGGATTAAACTATGGCTACACCTTC. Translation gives CASSWGLNYGYTF.

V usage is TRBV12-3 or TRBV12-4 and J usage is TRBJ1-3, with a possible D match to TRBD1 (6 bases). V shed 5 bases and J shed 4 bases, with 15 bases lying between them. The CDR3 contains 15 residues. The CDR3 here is CASSTRQGLGNTIYF. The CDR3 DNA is TGTGCCAGCAGTACCAGGCAGGGGCTAGGAAACACCATATATTTT.

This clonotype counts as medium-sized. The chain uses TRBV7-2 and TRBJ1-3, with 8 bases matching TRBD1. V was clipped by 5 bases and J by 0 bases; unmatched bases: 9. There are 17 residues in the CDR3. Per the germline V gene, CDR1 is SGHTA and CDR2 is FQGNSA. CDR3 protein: CASSPSDRAFSGNTIYF. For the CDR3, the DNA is TGTGCCAGCAGCCCTTCGGACAGGGCCTTCTCTGGAAACACCATATATTTT.

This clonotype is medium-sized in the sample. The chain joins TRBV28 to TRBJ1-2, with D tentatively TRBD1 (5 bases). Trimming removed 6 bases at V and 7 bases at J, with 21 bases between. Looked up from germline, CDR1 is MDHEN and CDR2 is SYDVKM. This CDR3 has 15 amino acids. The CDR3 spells CASSLFTGARGGYTF. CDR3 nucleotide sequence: TGTGCCAGCAGCCTTTTCACCGGGGCGCGTGGTGGCTACACCTTC.

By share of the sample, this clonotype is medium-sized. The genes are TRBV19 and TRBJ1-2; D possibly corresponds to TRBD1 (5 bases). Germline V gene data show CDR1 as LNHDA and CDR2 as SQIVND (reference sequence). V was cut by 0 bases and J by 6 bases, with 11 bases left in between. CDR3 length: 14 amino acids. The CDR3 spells CASSIDWGLDGYTF. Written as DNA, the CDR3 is TGTGCCAGTAGTATAGATTGGGGACTGGATGGCTACACCTTC.

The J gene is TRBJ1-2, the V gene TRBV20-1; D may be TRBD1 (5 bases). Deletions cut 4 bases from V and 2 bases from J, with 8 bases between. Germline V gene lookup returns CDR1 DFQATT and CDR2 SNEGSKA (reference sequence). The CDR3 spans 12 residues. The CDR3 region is CSAINRNYGYTF. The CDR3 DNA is TGCAGTGCTATAAACAGGAACTATGGCTACACCTTC.

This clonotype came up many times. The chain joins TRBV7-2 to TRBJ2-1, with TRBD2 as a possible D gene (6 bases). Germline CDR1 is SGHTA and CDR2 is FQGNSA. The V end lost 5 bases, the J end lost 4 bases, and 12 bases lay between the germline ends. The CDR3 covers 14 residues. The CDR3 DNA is TGTGCCAGCAGCCAAGTAGCGGTTTACAATGAGCAGTTCTTC. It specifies CASSQVAVYNEQFF. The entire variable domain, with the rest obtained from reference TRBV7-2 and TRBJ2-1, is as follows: GAGVSQSPSNKVTEKGKDVELRCDPISGHTALYWYRQSLGQGLEFLIYFQGNSAPDKSGLPSDRFSAERTGGSVSTLTIQRTQQEDSAVYLCASSQVAVYNEQFFGPGTRLTVL.

The chain's CDR3 is CASTPPKGTNTEAFF. CDR3 in DNA: TGTGCCAGTACCCCGCCCAAGGGGACGAACACTGAAGCTTTCTTT. The V call is TRBV28, the J call TRBJ1-1, with a tentative D call TRBD1 (5 bases). Trimming pared 9 bases from V and 1 base from J, leaving 18 bases between. The CDR3 contains 15 residues. Looked up from germline, CDR1 is MDHEN and CDR2 is SYDVKM.

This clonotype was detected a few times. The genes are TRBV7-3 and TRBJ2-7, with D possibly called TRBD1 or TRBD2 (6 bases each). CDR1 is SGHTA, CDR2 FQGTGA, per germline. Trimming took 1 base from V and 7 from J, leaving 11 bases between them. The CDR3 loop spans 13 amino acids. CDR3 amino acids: CASSLNGGGEQYF. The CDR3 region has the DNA TGTGCCAGCAGCTTAAACGGGGGCGGGGAGCAGTACTTC. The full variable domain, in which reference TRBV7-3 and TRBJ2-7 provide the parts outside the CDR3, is GAGVSQTPSNKVTEKGKYVELRCDPISGHTALYWYRQSLGQGPEFLIYFQGTGAADDSGLPNDRFFAVRPEGSVSTLKIQRTERGDSAVYLCASSLNGGGEQYFGPGTRLTVT.

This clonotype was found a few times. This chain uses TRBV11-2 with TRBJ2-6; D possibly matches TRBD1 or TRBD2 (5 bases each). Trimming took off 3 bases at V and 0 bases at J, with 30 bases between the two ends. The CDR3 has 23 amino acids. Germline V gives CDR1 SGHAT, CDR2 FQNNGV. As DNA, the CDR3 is TGTGCCAGCAGCTTTAGGGTTCATTCGCGTCCCCCGGGGACCCGCTCTGGGGCCAACGTCCTGACTTTC. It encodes CASSFRVHSRPPGTRSGANVLTF.

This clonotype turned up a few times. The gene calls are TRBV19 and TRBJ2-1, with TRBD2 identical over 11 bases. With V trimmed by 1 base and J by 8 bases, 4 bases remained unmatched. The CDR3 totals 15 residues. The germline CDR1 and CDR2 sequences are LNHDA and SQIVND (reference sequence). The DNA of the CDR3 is TGTGCCAGTAGTATAGTTAGCGGGAGGGTCTATGAGCAGTTCTTC. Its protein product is CASSIVSGRVYEQFF.

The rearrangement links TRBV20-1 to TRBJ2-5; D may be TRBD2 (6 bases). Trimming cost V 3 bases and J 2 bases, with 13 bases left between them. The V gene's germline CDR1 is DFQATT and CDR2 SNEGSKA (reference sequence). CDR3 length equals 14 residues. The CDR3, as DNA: TGCAGTGCTAGCCCGGGACTTACTCAAGAGACCCAGTACTTC. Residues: CSASPGLTQETQYF.

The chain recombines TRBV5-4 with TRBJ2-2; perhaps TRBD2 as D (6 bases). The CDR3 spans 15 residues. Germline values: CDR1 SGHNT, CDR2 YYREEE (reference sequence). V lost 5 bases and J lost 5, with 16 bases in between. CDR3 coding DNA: TGTGCCAGCAGTTCCTCGGGGGTTGGTACCGGGGAGCTGTTTTTT. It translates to CASSSSGVGTGELFF.

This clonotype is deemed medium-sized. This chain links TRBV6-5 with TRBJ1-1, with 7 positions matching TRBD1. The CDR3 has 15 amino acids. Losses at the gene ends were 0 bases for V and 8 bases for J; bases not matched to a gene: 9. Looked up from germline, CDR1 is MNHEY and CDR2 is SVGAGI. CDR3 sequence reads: CASSYSSEGQKEAFF. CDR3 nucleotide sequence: TGTGCCAGCAGTTACTCTTCCGAGGGACAGAAAGAAGCTTTCTTT.

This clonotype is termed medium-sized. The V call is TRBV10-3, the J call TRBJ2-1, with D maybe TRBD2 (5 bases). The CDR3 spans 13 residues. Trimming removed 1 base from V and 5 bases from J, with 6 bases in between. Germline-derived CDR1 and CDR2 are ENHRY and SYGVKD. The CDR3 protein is CAISEWRDNEQFF. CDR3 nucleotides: TGTGCCATCAGTGAGTGGCGGGACAATGAGCAGTTCTTC.

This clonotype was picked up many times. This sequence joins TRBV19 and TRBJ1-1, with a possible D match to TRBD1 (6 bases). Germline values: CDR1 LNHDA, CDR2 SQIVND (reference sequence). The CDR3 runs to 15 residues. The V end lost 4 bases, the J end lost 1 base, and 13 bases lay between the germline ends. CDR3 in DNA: TGTGCCAGTAGTAGGTGGGGGGCCGAGAACACTGAAGCTTTCTTT. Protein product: CASSRWGAENTEAFF. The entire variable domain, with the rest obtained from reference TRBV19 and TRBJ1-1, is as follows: DGGITQSPKYLFRKEGQNVTLSCEQNLNHDAMYWYRQDPGQGLRLIYYSQIVNDFQKGDIAEGYSVSREKKESFPLTVTSAQKNPTAFYLCASSRWGAENTEAFFGQGTRLTVV.